The table lists the clone carrying this T cell receptor beta chain with a few counts. CDR3 size: 15 residues. The germline V gene has CDR1 LNHDA and CDR2 SQIVND (reference sequence). Trimming at V came to 5 bases and at J to 0 bases, leaving 1 base not matched to a gene. In the source study's methods: Estimation of nucleated cell counts relied on the amplification of reference gene primers. TCRdb's table, derived via immunoSEQ multiplex PCR, lists solely in-frame clones and lacks some. For V, J and clone size, that table is used; D and trimming come from the DNA. The data hold roughly 230,000 clones, with roughly 85% observed a single time. The entry originates in a study of blood T cell repertoires in COVID-19. Background on the study: Samples representing acute and convalescent COVID-19 were sourced from the United States, Italy and Spain. PBMCs, B-cell-depleted T cells, or T cells provided the cDNA or gDNA that made up the material.

This chain joins TRBV19 and TRBJ2-6; the match to TRBD1 covers 7 bases. The receptor comes from a man in his forties or fifties with acute or convalescent COVID-19. Sequencing used peripheral blood. CDR3 bases: TGTGCCAGTAGTGCAGGGGGCTCTGGGGCCAACGTCCTGACTTTC. Protein sequence: CASSAGGSGANVLTF.